The 20 T cell receptor beta chains listed next were all sequenced from one sample in a study of cytomegalovirus exposure and HLA in healthy donors. Only in-frame clones appear in the TCRdb table, and some are missing; sequencing was by immunoSEQ multiplex PCR. Among about 240,000 clones listed, 80% to 90% were seen once. Input material: PBMCs. These receptors all come from a man aged 18 to 30 in good health and CMV-seronegative.

V gene TRBV2 combines with J gene TRBJ1-1; D unresolved. Germline CDR1 is SNHLY and CDR2 is FYNNEI. Trimming took off 5 bases at V and 3 bases at J, with 4 bases between the two ends. There are 11 residues in the CDR3. The CDR3 DNA follows: TGTGCCAGCAGTCGGGACACTGAAGCTTTCTTT. Protein product: CASSRDTEAFF. The full variable domain, with the rest looked up from reference TRBV2 and TRBJ1-1, is EPEVTQTPSHQVTQMGQEVILRCVPISNHLYFYWYRQILGQKVEFLVSFYNNEISEKSEIFDDQFSVERPDGSNFTLKIRSTKLEDSAMYFCASSRDTEAFFGQGTRLTVV.

The chain carries TRBV2 and TRBJ2-1; a weak D match, TRBD1 (6 bases). Trimming removed 4 bases at V and 8 bases at J, with 12 bases between. CDR3 length equals 13 residues. CDR1 SNHLY and CDR2 FYNNEI come from the germline V gene. DNA for the CDR3: TGTGCCAGCAGTGGGGGGCTGGGGGATGAGCAGTTCTTC. This gives the protein CASSGGLGDEQFF. The whole variable domain, filled in from reference TRBV2 and TRBJ2-1, reads EPEVTQTPSHQVTQMGQEVILRCVPISNHLYFYWYRQILGQKVEFLVSFYNNEISEKSEIFDDQFSVERPDGSNFTLKIRSTKLEDSAMYFCASSGGLGDEQFFGPGTRLTVL.

This chain joins TRBV5-1 and TRBJ2-2, with D perhaps TRBD1 (7 bases). Between the trimmed V and J ends, which lost 2 bases and 3 bases, there was a span of 11 bases. Looked up from germline, CDR1 is SGHRS and CDR2 is YFSETQ. This CDR3 region has 15 residues. In DNA, the CDR3 is TGCGCCAGCAGCTTTGGCAGGGGGGACACCGGGGAGCTGTTTTTT. It codes for CASSFGRGDTGELFF.

The table lists this clone with a count of one. The J gene is TRBJ2-2, the V gene TRBV10-2; TRBD2 agrees at 9 bases. V lost 6 bases, J lost 1 base, and 3 bases stayed unmatched. Germline values: CDR1 WSHSY, CDR2 SAAADI. The CDR3 has 15 residues. This chain's CDR3 is CASSKLAGNTGELFF. CDR3 DNA: TGCGCCAGCAGCAAACTAGCGGGGAACACCGGGGAGCTGTTTTTT.

This clone was recorded once. The chain joins TRBV5-1 to TRBJ2-5; 11 bases line up with TRBD2. V lost 4 bases and J lost 5; bases outside the gene matches: 7. Germline CDR1 and CDR2: SGHRS and YFSETQ. The CDR3 is made up of 15 amino acids. CDR3 nucleotides: TGCGCCAGCAGCCCTACTAGCGGGGGATCCGAGACCCAGTACTTC. It codes for CASSPTSGGSETQYF.

This clone occurred a few times. This chain links TRBV7-6 with TRBJ1-5; D uncertain. This CDR3 has 13 amino acids. The germline gives CDR1 SGHVS, CDR2 FNYEAQ. The V and J ends lost 3 bases and 3 bases respectively, with 6 bases between them. In DNA, the CDR3 is TGTGCCAGCAGCTTGTTCTTCAATCAGCCCCAGCATTTT. Translated, it gives CASSLFFNQPQHF.

The rearrangement joins TRBV5-1 to TRBJ2-1, with TRBD2 matching 10 bases. The germline gives CDR1 SGHRS, CDR2 YFSETQ. This CDR3 contains 17 residues. V gave up 4 bases and J gave up 6 bases; unmatched junction bases: 13. The CDR3 bases are TGCGCCAGCAGCGTAGGCCCTACTAGCGGGAAACCCAATGAGCAGTTCTTC. Encoded protein: CASSVGPTSGKPNEQFF.

The chain couples TRBV10-3 to TRBJ1-3, with no clear D. V lost 3 bases and J lost 4, with 7 bases in between. This CDR3 spans 13 amino acids. Germline V gene data show CDR1 as ENHRY and CDR2 as SYGVKD. CDR3 nucleotide sequence: TGTGCCATCAGTGATGTGTCGGGAAACACCATATATTTT. Translation: CAISDVSGNTIYF.

This rearrangement joins TRBV6-1 to TRBJ2-7; 7 positions match TRBD1. Germline V gives CDR1 MNHNS, CDR2 SASEGT. The CDR3 consists of 15 residues. After removal of 6 bases from V and 1 base from J, the junction contained 9 bases not matched to a gene. The CDR3 spells CASRYRSTGSYEQYF. CDR3 DNA sequence: TGTGCCAGCAGATACCGCTCGACAGGGTCCTACGAGCAGTACTTC.

CDR3 sequence (DNA): TGCGCCAGCAGCTTGGCGGGGACAGACTCCTACAATGAGCAGTTCTTC. Translating it yields CASSLAGTDSYNEQFF. This chain uses TRBV5-1 with TRBJ2-1, with TRBD1 matching 7 bases. Germline V CDR1 and CDR2: SGHRS, YFSETQ. The CDR3 covers 16 residues. Trimming at V came to 0 bases and at J to 0 bases, leaving 3 bases not matched to a gene.

This clone was observed a handful of times. This chain joins TRBV6-4 and TRBJ2-2, with D tentatively TRBD1 (6 bases). The V gene's germline CDR1 is MRHNA and CDR2 SNTAGT. Between the trimmed V and J ends, which lost 5 bases and 5 bases, there was a span of 18 bases. The CDR3 runs 16 residues. The CDR3 nucleotides read TGTGCCAGCAGTACCGGGACATCGGAGAGTACCGGGGAGCTGTTTTTT. Protein sequence: CASSTGTSESTGELFF.

This clone showed up just once. The V call is TRBV7-9, the J call TRBJ1-6; D call uncertain. Trimming took 1 base from V and 10 from J, leaving 17 bases between them. This CDR3 is built from 16 residues. Germline V CDR1 and CDR2: SEHNR, FQNEAQ (reference sequence). This CDR3 reads CASSLDGRVFLSPLHF. In nucleotides, the CDR3 is TGTGCCAGCAGCTTAGACGGGAGGGTTTTTTTGTCACCCCTCCACTTT.

This rearrangement joins TRBV27 to TRBJ2-1; possible D gene TRBD2, 6 bases. The ends were cut back, 6 bases at V and 4 bases at J, with 13 bases in the middle. This CDR3 contains 14 residues. Germline V gene sequence: CDR1 MNHEY, CDR2 SMNVEV (reference sequence). This CDR3 is CASRLGGLYNEQFF. CDR3 bases: TGTGCCAGCAGACTGGGAGGACTGTACAATGAGCAGTTCTTC.

The J gene is TRBJ2-4, the V gene TRBV2; 13 nucleotides align to TRBD2. The length of the CDR3 is 20 residues. The V gene's germline CDR1 is SNHLY and CDR2 FYNNEI. With V trimmed by 4 bases and J by 6 bases, 18 bases remained unmatched. The CDR3 loop reads CASSAPRELAGGERGNIQYF. The CDR3 coding sequence is TGTGCCAGCAGTGCCCCCCGTGAACTAGCGGGGGGGGAGAGGGGAAACATTCAGTACTTC. The complete variable domain, with remaining parts taken from reference TRBV2 and TRBJ2-4, reads EPEVTQTPSHQVTQMGQEVILRCVPISNHLYFYWYRQILGQKVEFLVSFYNNEISEKSEIFDDQFSVERPDGSNFTLKIRSTKLEDSAMYFCASSAPRELAGGERGNIQYFGAGTRLSVL.

J is TRBJ2-7 and V is TRBV9, with 15 bases aligning to TRBD2. In germline, CDR1 is SGDLS, CDR2 YYNGEE. CDR3 length: 15 amino acids. After removal of 3 bases from V and 7 bases from J, the junction contained 5 bases not matched to a gene. The CDR3 coding sequence is TGTGCCAGCAGCGGGGGACTAGCGGGAGGTCGGGAGCAGTACTTC. Translated: CASSGGLAGGREQYF.

V gene TRBV7-9 combines with J gene TRBJ2-6, with D perhaps matching TRBD1 (6 bases). Per germline, CDR1 SEHNR and CDR2 FQNEAQ (reference sequence). This CDR3 contains 17 residues. Trimming took 0 bases from V and 0 from J, leaving 9 bases between them. The CDR3 DNA reads as TGTGCCAGCAGCTTAGCGCAGGGGATCTCTGGGGCCAACGTCCTGACTTTC. Translated, it gives CASSLAQGISGANVLTF.

The chain carries TRBV23-1 and TRBJ2-7, with 9 bases that match TRBD2. TRBV23-1 is known as an ORF, though its function is uncertain. CDR3 length equals 14 residues. The V and J ends lost 5 bases and 3 bases, in that order; junction bases with no gene match: 5. The CDR3 is CASSGASGIYEQYF. The CDR3 DNA sequence: TGCGCCAGCAGTGGGGCTAGCGGGATCTACGAGCAGTACTTC.

J is TRBJ1-6 and V is TRBV7-9, with a weak D call TRBD1 (6 bases). Trimming stripped 2 bases from V and 7 bases from J, with 9 bases between. This CDR3 region has 14 residues. Germline V gives CDR1 SEHNR, CDR2 FQNEAQ (reference sequence). The CDR3 DNA reads TGTGCCAGCAGCTTAACACAGGGAAATTCACCCCTCCACTTT. This translates into CASSLTQGNSPLHF.

The chain employs TRBV28 and TRBJ1-3, with D unresolved. The CDR3 runs to 14 residues. V dropped 1 base and J dropped 1 base, with 5 bases sitting between them. Germline CDR1 reads MDHEN; CDR2 reads SYDVKM. The CDR3, as DNA: TGTGCCAGCAGTTTATATCGGTCTGGAAACACCATATATTTT. This sequence encodes CASSLYRSGNTIYF.

This clone is a singleton in its sample. The chain employs TRBV18 and TRBJ2-7; 10 bases fit TRBD2. The CDR3 covers 15 residues. Trimming removed 6 bases from V and 7 bases from J; junction bases left unmatched: 12. Germline CDR1 reads KGHSH; CDR2 reads LQKENI. CDR3: CASSPTVAGGGEQYF. In DNA form, the CDR3 reads TGTGCCAGCTCTCCTACTGTAGCGGGAGGAGGAGAGCAGTACTTC.